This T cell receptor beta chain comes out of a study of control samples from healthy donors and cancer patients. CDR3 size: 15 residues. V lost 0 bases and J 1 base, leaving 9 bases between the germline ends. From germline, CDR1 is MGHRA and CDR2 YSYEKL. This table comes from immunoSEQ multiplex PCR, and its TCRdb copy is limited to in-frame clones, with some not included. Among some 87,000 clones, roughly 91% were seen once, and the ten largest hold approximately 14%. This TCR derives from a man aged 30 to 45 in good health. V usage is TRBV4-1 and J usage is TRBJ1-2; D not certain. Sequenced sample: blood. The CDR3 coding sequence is TGCGCCAGCAGCCAAGAGGCGTCGGTTAACTATGGCTACACCTTC. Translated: CASSQEASVNYGYTF.